The entry that follows covers one T cell receptor beta chain sequence. Its matching antigen is unknown. Per germline, CDR1 SQVTM and CDR2 ANQGSEA. This CDR3 spans 14 amino acids. V lost 4 bases to trimming and J lost 6 bases; unmatched junction nucleotides: 4. The protocol was immunoSEQ multiplex PCR, while the TCRdb copy is restricted to in-frame clones and leaves out a portion. The sample has about 140,000 clones, around 85% seen once. These data originate in a study of cytomegalovirus exposure and HLA in healthy donors. Whole-study context: Per a later analysis, the 550 to 850 first-cohort and approximately 120 validation repertoires shared one platform.

Whole-study findings and limits: The tendency of first-cohort TCR clusters to co-occur in the 120 or so validation repertoires was the finding of a later analysis. According to the study, about 180 TCR beta chains were cytomegalovirus-associated. In vitro assays verified that a few CMV-associated chains recognized CMV antigens specifically.

The sample consisted of PBMCs. The rearrangement joins TRBV29-1 to TRBJ1-6; 9 positions match TRBD1. This TCR was sampled from a man aged 18 to 30 in good health and CMV-seronegative. In nucleotides, the CDR3 is TGCAGCGTTGGCCGGGACAGGGTTAATTCACCCCTCCACTTT. This sequence encodes CSVGRDRVNSPLHF. Drawing the rest from reference TRBV29-1 and TRBJ1-6, the complete variable domain is SAVISQKPSRDICQRGTSLTIQCQVDSQVTMMFWYRQQPGQSLTLIATANQGSEATYESGFVIDKFPISRPNLTFSTLTVSNMSPEDSSIYLCSVGRDRVNSPLHFGNGTRLTVT.